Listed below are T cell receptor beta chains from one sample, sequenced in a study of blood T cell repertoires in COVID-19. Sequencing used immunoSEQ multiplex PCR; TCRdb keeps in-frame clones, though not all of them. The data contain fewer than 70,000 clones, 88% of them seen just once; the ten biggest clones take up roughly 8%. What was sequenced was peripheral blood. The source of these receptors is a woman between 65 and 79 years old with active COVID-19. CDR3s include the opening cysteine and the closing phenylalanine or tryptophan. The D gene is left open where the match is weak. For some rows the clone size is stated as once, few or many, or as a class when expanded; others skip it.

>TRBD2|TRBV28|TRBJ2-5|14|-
CASSPLAGVETQYF
TGTGCCAGCAGTCCTCTAGCGGGAGTGGAGACCCAGTACTTC
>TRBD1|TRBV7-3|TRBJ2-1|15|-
CASSDQGARYNEQFF
TGTGCCAGCAGCGACCAGGGGGCCCGCTACAATGAGCAGTTCTTC
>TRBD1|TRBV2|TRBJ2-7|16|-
CASVEQSRDRAYEQYF
TGTGCCAGCGTCGAACAGAGCCGGGACAGGGCCTACGAGCAGTACTTC
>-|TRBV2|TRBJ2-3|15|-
CASSDPGSLVDTQYF
TGTGCCAGCAGTGACCCCGGGAGCTTGGTAGATACGCAGTATTTT
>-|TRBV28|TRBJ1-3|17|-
CASSFRTEATSGNTIYF
TGTGCCAGCAGTTTCCGGACAGAAGCCACGTCTGGAAACACCATATATTTT
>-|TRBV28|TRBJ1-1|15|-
CASSLLDRTNTEAFF
TGTGCCAGCAGTTTATTAGACAGGACGAACACTGAAGCTTTCTTT
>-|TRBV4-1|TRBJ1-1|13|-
CASSQKGDTEAFF
TGCGCCAGCAGCCAAAAGGGGGATACTGAAGCTTTCTTT
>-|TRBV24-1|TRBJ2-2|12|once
CATSLESRELFF
TGTGCCACCAGTCTGGAGAGTAGGGAGCTGTTTTTT
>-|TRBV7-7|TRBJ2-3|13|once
CASSEGLADTQYF
TGTGCTAGCAGCGAAGGGTTAGCGGATACGCAGTATTTT
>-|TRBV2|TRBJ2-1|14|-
CASSLDYNYNEQFF
TGTGCCAGCAGTTTGGACTACAATTACAATGAGCAGTTCTTC
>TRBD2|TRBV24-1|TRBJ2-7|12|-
CATSVPGGGQYF
TGTGCCACCAGTGTCCCCGGGGGGGGGCAGTACTTC
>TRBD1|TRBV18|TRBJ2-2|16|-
CASSPRVTGQTGELFF
TGTGCCAGCTCACCACGAGTGACAGGGCAAACCGGGGAGCTGTTTTTT
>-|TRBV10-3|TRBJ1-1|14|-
CAISGAGWDTEAFF
TGTGCCATCAGTGGAGCAGGGTGGGACACTGAAGCTTTCTTT
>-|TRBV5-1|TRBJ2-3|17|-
CASSLALEQTSSDTQYF
TGCGCCAGCAGCTTGGCTTTAGAACAGACCTCATCGGATACGCAGTATTTT
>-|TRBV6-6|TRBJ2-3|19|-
CASSPSFLASGVSTDTQYF
TGTGCCAGCAGTCCCTCTTTTTTGGCATCGGGAGTGAGCACAGATACGCAGTATTTT
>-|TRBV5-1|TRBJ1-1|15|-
CASSFESVGYTEAFF
TGCGCCAGCAGCTTTGAGAGCGTGGGTTACACTGAAGCTTTCTTT
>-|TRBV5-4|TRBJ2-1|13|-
CASSSPGDNEQFF
TGTGCCAGCAGCTCCCCTGGAGACAATGAGCAGTTCTTC
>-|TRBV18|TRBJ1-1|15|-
CASSPRGETTTEAFF
TGTGCCAGCTCACCTCGCGGGGAGACGACAACTGAAGCTTTCTTT
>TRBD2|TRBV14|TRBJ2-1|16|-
CASSFGLAGTYNEQFF
TGTGCCAGCAGCTTCGGACTAGCGGGCACCTACAATGAGCAGTTCTTC